The 15 T cell receptor beta chains below all came from one sample that was sequenced in a study of blood T cell repertoires in COVID-19. Profiled with immunoSEQ multiplex PCR; TCRdb holds only in-frame clones, not every one. The table records approximately 180,000 clones, about 81% of them present only once. Input material: peripheral blood. All receptors derive from a woman aged 65 to 85 with acute or convalescent COVID-19.

A few counts support this clone. The chain is built from TRBV30 and TRBJ1-2; 9 bases agree with TRBD1. V lost 2 bases, J lost 5 bases, and 6 bases stayed unmatched. The V gene's germline CDR1 is GTSNPN and CDR2 SVGIG (reference sequence). The CDR3 sequence is 14 residues long. CDR3 sequence reads: CAWSRDRGTYGYTF. CDR3 sequence (DNA): TGTGCCTGGAGTCGCGACAGGGGGACTTATGGCTACACCTTC. Combining the CDR3 with reference TRBV30 and TRBJ1-2 gives the whole variable domain SQTIHQWPATLVQPVGSPLSLECTVEGTSNPNLYWYRQAAGRGLQLLFYSVGIGQISSEVPQNLSASRPQDRQFILSSKKLLLSDSGFYLCAWSRDRGTYGYTFGSGTRLTVV.

Notes on this clone: Other DNA sequences in the same sample also yield this CDR3. The V call is TRBV20-1, the J call TRBJ2-5, with D uncertain. CDR1 DFQATT and CDR2 SNEGSKA come from the germline V gene (reference sequence). The CDR3 is made up of 11 amino acids. The V gene lost 5 bases and the J gene lost 2 bases, with 6 bases spanning the gap. This CDR3 reads CSAPVQETQYF. Written as DNA, the CDR3 is TGCAGTGCTCCGGTACAAGAGACCCAGTACTTC.

This sequence joins TRBV15 and TRBJ2-2, with 7 bases that match TRBD1. Germline CDR1 reads LNHNV; CDR2 reads YYDKDF (reference sequence). This CDR3 has 16 residues. After removal of 1 base from V and 6 bases from J, the junction contained 8 bases not matched to a gene. The CDR3 loop reads CATSRVQGVGSGELFF. The CDR3 coding sequence is TGTGCCACCAGCAGAGTTCAGGGGGTGGGTTCCGGGGAGCTGTTTTTT.

The rearrangement joins TRBV27 to TRBJ1-1, with 7 bases identical to TRBD1. CDR1 is MNHEY and CDR2 is SMNVEV in the germline V gene (reference sequence). The CDR3 is made up of 13 amino acids. The J segment lost 8 bases and the V segment lost 2 bases, leaving 5 bases of the junction unmatched. The CDR3 is CASSLEGGGEAFF. For the CDR3, the DNA is TGTGCCAGCAGTTTAGAAGGGGGCGGGGAAGCTTTCTTT.

The V gene is TRBV30, the J gene TRBJ1-6; 7 nucleotides match TRBD1. Looked up from germline, CDR1 is GTSNPN and CDR2 is SVGIG (reference sequence). V lost 4 bases and J lost 8; bases outside the gene matches: 5. The CDR3 contains 13 residues. This CDR3 is CAWNRQGDSPLHF. CDR3 DNA: TGTGCCTGGAACAGGCAGGGGGATTCACCCCTCCACTTT.

The chain combines TRBV24-1 with TRBJ2-7; no firm D call. Germline-derived CDR1 and CDR2 are KGHDR and SFDVKD. Deletions cut 5 bases from V and 3 bases from J, with 7 bases between. This CDR3 is 12 amino acids long. For the CDR3, the DNA is TGTGCCACCAGTGGCAGTGGCTACGAGCAGTACTTC. Protein: CATSGSGYEQYF.

This chain uses TRBV7-2 with TRBJ2-7; TRBD1 matches at 10 bases. CDR1 is SGHTA, CDR2 FQGNSA, per germline. This CDR3 comprises 16 residues. V trimming: 4 bases; J trimming: 0 bases; junction bases outside the gene matches: 6. This CDR3 reads CASSSPRDRGSYEQYF. The CDR3 nucleotides read TGTGCCAGCAGCTCACCCCGGGACAGGGGCTCCTACGAGCAGTACTTC. The entire variable domain, with the rest obtained from reference TRBV7-2 and TRBJ2-7, is as follows: GAGVSQSPSNKVTEKGKDVELRCDPISGHTALYWYRQSLGQGLEFLIYFQGNSAPDKSGLPSDRFSAERTGGSVSTLTIQRTQQEDSAVYLCASSSPRDRGSYEQYFGPGTRLTVT.

The chain links TRBV30 to TRBJ2-1, with D possibly TRBD1 on 6 matching bases. CDR1 and CDR2 from the germline V gene are GTSNPN and SVGIG (reference sequence). The CDR3 consists of 14 residues. V was shortened by 0 bases and J by 9 bases, with 15 bases between the two germline ends. The CDR3 loop reads CAWSVIQGRAEQFF. The DNA of the CDR3 is TGTGCCTGGAGTGTAATCCAGGGGCGGGCTGAGCAGTTCTTC. Filled out from reference TRBV30 and TRBJ2-1, the complete variable domain reads SQTIHQWPATLVQPVGSPLSLECTVEGTSNPNLYWYRQAAGRGLQLLFYSVGIGQISSEVPQNLSASRPQDRQFILSSKKLLLSDSGFYLCAWSVIQGRAEQFFGPGTRLTVL.

V usage is TRBV28 and J usage is TRBJ1-2; possible D gene TRBD1, 5 bases. Germline V gene lookup returns CDR1 MDHEN and CDR2 SYDVKM. The CDR3 sequence is 14 residues long. V gave up 5 bases and J gave up 3 bases, with 13 bases separating them. This CDR3 reads CASSPGSRDYGYTF. The CDR3 nucleotides read TGTGCCAGCAGTCCAGGGTCCCGGGACTATGGCTACACCTTC.

The chain carries TRBV6-6 and TRBJ1-6; D remains ambiguous. This CDR3 is 16 amino acids long. Per the germline V gene, CDR1 is MNHNY and CDR2 is SVGAGI (reference sequence). The V end was cut by 6 bases, the J end by 4 bases, with 16 bases between. Here the CDR3 reads CASSKSRNEYNSPLHF. The CDR3 DNA reads as TGTGCCAGCAGCAAGAGCAGGAATGAATATAATTCACCCCTCCACTTT.

This chain links TRBV4-3 with TRBJ2-5; 16 bases are a match to TRBD2. The CDR3 sequence is 17 residues long. Trimming cost V 4 bases and J 2 bases; bases outside gene matches: 4. The V gene's germline CDR1 is LGHNA and CDR2 YSLEER. The CDR3 reads CASSPGTSGGVQETQYF. In DNA, the CDR3 is TGCGCCAGCAGCCCCGGGACTAGCGGGGGGGTACAAGAGACCCAGTACTTC.

The V call is TRBV6-2 or TRBV6-3, the J call TRBJ2-3, with TRBD2 matching 9 bases. The length of the CDR3 is 17 residues. Germline V lookup: CDR1 MNHEY, CDR2 SVGEGT. J gave up 5 bases and V 2 bases, and 11 bases lay outside the gene matches. CDR3 nucleotide sequence: TGTGCCAGCAGTTACAGATTTGGCGGGGGGGCCGGAGATACGCAGTATTTT. Encoded protein: CASSYRFGGGAGDTQYF.

The gene calls are TRBV4-3 and TRBJ1-2, with TRBD1 matching 7 bases. CDR1 is LGHNA, CDR2 YSLEER, per germline. V shed 0 bases and J 8 bases; nucleotides not matched to a gene: 9. The CDR3 totals 15 residues. The CDR3 bases are TGCGCCAGCAGCCAAGATAGGAGGGGGCCCCGGGGCTACACCTTC. Translation gives CASSQDRRGPRGYTF.

The V and J genes are TRBV30 and TRBJ2-3, with TRBD2 matching 8 bases. Germline assignment: CDR1 GTSNPN and CDR2 SVGIG (reference sequence). The CDR3 spans 15 residues. Trimming took 0 bases from V and 6 from J; bases not matched to a gene: 8. CDR3 bases: TGTGCCTGGAGTGTACGTGGGCGGGGGGTGGATACGCAGTATTTT. The encoded protein is CAWSVRGRGVDTQYF.

The genes are TRBV19 and TRBJ1-1, with D possibly TRBD1 on 5 matching bases. V gave up 8 bases and J gave up 1 base, with 11 bases separating them. This CDR3 has 13 residues. The germline gives CDR1 LNHDA, CDR2 SQIVND (reference sequence). CDR3 sequence (DNA): TGTGCCAGTGGGGCTACAGAGAACACTGAAGCTTTCTTT. This codes for CASGATENTEAFF.